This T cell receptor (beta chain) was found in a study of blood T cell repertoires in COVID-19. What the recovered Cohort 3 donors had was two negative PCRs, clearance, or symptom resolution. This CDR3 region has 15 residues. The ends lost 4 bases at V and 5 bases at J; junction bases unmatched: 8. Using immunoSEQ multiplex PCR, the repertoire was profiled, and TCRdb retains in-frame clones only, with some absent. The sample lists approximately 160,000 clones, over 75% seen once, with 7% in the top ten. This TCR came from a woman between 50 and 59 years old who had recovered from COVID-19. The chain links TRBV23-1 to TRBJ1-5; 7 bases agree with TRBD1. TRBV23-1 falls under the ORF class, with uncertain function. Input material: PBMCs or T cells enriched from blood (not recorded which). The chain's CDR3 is CASSPKTGKDQPQHF. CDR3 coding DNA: TGCGCCAGCAGTCCCAAGACAGGGAAGGATCAGCCCCAGCATTTT.